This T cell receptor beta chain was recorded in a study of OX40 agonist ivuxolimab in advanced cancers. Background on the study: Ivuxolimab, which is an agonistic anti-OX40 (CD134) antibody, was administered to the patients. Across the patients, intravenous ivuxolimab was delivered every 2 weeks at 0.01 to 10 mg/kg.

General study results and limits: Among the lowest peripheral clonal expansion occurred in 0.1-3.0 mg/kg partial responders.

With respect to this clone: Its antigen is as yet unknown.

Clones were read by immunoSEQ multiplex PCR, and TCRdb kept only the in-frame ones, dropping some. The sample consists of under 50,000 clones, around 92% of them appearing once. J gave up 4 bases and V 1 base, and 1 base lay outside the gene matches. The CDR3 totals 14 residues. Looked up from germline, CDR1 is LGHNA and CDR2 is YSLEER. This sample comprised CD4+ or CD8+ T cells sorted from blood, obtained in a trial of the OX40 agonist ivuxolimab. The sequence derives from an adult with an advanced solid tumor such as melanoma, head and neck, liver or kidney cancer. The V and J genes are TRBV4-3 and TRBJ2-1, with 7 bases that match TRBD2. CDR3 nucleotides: TGCGCCAGCAGCCAAGGGACTAGTTACAATGAGCAGTTCTTC. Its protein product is CASSQGTSYNEQFF.